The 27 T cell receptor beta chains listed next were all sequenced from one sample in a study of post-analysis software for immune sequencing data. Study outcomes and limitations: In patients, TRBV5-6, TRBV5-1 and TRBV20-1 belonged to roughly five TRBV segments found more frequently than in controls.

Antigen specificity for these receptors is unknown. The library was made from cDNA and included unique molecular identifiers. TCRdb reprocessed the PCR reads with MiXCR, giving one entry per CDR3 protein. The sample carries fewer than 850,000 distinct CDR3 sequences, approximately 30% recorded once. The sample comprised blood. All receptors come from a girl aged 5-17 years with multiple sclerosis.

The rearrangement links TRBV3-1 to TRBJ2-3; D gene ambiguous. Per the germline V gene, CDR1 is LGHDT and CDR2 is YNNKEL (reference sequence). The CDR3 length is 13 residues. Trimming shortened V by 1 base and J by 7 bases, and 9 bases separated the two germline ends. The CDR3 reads CASSQGQTYTQYF. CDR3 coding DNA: TGTGCCAGCAGCCAAGGGCAAACCTATACGCAGTATTTT.

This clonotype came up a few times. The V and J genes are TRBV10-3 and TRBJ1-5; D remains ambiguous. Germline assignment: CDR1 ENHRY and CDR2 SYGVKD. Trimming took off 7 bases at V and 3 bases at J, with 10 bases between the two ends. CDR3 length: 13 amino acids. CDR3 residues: CAINRENNQPQHF. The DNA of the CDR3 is TGTGCCATCAATCGGGAGAACAATCAGCCCCAGCATTTT.

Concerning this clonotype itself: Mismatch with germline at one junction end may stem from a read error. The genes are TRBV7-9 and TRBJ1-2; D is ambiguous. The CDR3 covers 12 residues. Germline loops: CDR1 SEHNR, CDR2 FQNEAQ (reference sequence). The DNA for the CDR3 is TGTTCCAGCAGCTTAGGTACTAATGGCTACACCTTC. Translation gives CSSSLGTNGYTF. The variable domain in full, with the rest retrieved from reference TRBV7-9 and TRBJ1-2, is DTGVSQNPRHKITKRGQNVTFRCDPISEHNRLYWYRQTLGQGPEFLTYFQNEAQLEKSRLLSDRFSAERPKGSFSTLEIQRTEQGDSAMYLCSSSLGTNGYTFGSGTRLTVV.

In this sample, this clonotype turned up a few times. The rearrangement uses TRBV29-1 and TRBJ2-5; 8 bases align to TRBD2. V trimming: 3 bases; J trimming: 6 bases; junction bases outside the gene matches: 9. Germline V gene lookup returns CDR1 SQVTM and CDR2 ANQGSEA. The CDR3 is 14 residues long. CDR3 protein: CSVDLTGGGKTQYF. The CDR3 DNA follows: TGCAGCGTTGACCTGACGGGGGGGGGCAAGACCCAGTACTTC.

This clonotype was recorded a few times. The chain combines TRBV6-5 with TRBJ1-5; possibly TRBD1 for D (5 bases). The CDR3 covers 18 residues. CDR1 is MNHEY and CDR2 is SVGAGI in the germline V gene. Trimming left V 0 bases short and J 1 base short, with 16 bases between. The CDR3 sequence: CASSYSPPGLGSNQPQHF. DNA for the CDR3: TGTGCCAGCAGTTACTCACCGCCGGGGCTGGGGAGCAATCAGCCCCAGCATTTT.

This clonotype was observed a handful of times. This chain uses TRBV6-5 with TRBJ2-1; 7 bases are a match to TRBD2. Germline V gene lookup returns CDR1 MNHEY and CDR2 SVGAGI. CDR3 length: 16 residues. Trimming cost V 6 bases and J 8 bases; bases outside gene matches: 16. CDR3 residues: CASRRGVYTSADEQFF. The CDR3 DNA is TGTGCCAGCAGACGGGGGGTGTATACTAGCGCGGATGAGCAGTTCTTC.

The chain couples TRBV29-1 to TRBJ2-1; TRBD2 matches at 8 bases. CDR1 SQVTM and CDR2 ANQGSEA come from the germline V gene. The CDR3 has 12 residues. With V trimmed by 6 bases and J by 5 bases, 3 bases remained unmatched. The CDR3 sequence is CSVKLADNEQFF. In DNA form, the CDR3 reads TGCAGCGTCAAACTAGCGGACAATGAGCAGTTCTTC.

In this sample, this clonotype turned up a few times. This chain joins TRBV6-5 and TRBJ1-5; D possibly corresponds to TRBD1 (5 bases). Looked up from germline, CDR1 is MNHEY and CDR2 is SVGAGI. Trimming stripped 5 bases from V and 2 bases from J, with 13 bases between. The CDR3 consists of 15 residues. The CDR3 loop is CASSPLWGGNQPQHF. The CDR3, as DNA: TGTGCCAGCAGTCCCCTGTGGGGGGGCAATCAGCCCCAGCATTTT.

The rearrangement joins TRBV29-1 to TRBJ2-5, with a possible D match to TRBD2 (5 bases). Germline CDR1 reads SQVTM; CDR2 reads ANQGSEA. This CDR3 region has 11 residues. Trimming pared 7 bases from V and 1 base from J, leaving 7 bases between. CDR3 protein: CSGGRQETQYF. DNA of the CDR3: TGCAGCGGAGGGCGCCAAGAGACCCAGTACTTC.

This CDR3 is CAISESKVLNEQFF. The CDR3 coding sequence is TGTGCCATCAGTGAGTCCAAGGTCCTCAATGAGCAGTTCTTC. The J gene is TRBJ2-1, the V gene TRBV10-3, with no clear D. CDR1 is ENHRY, CDR2 SYGVKD, per germline. Trimming took off 0 bases at V and 6 bases at J, with 9 bases between the two ends. CDR3 length equals 14 residues.

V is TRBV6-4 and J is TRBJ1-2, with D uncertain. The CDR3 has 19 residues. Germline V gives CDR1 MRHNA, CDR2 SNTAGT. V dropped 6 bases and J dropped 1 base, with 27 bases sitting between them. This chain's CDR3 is CASREATHLRQRDNYGYTF. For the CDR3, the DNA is TGTGCCAGCAGAGAGGCAACACATCTGAGGCAAAGGGATAACTATGGCTACACCTTC.

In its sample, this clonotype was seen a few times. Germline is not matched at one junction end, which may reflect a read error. CDR3 bases: TGTGCCAGCAACCTCCGGTCGGGGACGGGGGACAATGGGCAGTTCTTC. This gives the protein CASNLRSGTGDNGQFF. The chain employs TRBV6-5 and TRBJ2-1; D is possibly TRBD1 or TRBD2 (6 bases each). The CDR3 spans 16 residues. Germline V gives CDR1 MNHEY, CDR2 SVGAGI.

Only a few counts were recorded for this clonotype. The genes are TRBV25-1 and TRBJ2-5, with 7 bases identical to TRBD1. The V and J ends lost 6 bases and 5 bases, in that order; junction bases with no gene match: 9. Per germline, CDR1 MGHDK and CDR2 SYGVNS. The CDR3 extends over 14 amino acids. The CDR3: CASSKGQIEETQYF. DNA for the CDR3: TGTGCCAGCAGCAAGGGACAGATAGAGGAGACCCAGTACTTC.

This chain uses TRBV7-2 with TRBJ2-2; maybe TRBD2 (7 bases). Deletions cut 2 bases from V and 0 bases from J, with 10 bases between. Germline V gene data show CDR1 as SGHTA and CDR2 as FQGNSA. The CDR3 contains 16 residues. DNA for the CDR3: TGTGCCAGCAGCTTACGAGGGGGGGCGAACACCGGGGAGCTGTTTTTT. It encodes CASSLRGGANTGELFF.

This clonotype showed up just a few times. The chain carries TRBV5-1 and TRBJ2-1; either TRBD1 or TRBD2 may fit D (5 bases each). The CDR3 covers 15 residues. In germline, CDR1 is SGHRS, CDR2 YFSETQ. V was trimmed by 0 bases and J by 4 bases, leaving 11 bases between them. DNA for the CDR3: TGCGCCAGCAGCTTGGTCGGGGCCGCTTACAATGAGCAGTTCTTC. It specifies CASSLVGAAYNEQFF. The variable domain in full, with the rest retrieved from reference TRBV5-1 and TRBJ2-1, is KAGVTQTPRYLIKTRGQQVTLSCSPISGHRSVSWYQQTPGQGLQFLFEYFSETQRNKGNFPGRFSGRQFSNSRSEMNVSTLELGDSALYLCASSLVGAAYNEQFFGPGTRLTVL.

DNA for the CDR3: TGCAGTGCTCCTGACCCCCTCCTGAACACTGAAGCTTTCTTT. This sequence encodes CSAPDPLLNTEAFF. The genes are TRBV20-1 and TRBJ1-1; D uncertain. CDR1 is DFQATT, CDR2 SNEGSKA, per germline (reference sequence). The CDR3 length is 14 residues. The ends were cut back, 5 bases at V and 0 bases at J, with 13 bases in the middle.

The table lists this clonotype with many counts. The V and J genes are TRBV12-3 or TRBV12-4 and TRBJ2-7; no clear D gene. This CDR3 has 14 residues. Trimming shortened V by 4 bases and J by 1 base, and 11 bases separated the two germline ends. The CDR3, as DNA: TGTGCCAGCAGTTACAGCGCTAAGTCCTACGAGCAGTACTTC. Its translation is CASSYSAKSYEQYF.

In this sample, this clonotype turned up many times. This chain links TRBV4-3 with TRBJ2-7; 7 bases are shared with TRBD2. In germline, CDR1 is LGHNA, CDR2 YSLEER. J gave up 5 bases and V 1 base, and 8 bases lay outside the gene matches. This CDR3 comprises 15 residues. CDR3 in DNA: TGCGCCAGCAGCCAAGCCCCCGGGACTACCCACGAGCAGTACTTC. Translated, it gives CASSQAPGTTHEQYF.

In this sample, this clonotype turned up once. CDR3 loop: CASSYYGPSDGPWTGELFF. The CDR3 DNA is TGTGCCAGCAGTTACTATGGCCCCTCGGACGGGCCGTGGACCGGGGAGCTGTTTTTT. The J gene is TRBJ2-2, the V gene TRBV6-5; D is ambiguous. The germline V and J ends were trimmed by 1 base and 5 bases, with 23 bases remaining between them. This CDR3 region has 19 residues. In germline, CDR1 is MNHEY, CDR2 SVGAGI.

CDR3 DNA sequence: TGCGCCAGCAGCCAAGATGACCCCGCCCCAGGGACAGTGAGCTATGGCTACACCTTC. This translates into CASSQDDPAPGTVSYGYTF. The chain recombines TRBV4-1 with TRBJ1-2, with 7 bases lining up with TRBD1. The germline V gene has CDR1 MGHRA and CDR2 YSYEKL. The CDR3 runs 19 residues. V dropped 0 bases and J dropped 4; count of bases not matched to a gene: 17.

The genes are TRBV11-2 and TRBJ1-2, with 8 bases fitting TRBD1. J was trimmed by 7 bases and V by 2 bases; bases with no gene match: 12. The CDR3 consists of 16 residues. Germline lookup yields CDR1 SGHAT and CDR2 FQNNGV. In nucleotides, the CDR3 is TGTGCCAGCAGCTTACCTAGTGGGACAGGTGGTGGTGGCTACACCTTC. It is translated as CASSLPSGTGGGGYTF. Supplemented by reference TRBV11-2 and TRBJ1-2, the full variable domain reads EAGVAQSPRYKIIEKRQSVAFWCNPISGHATLYWYQQILGQGPKLLIQFQNNGVVDDSQLPKDRFSAERLKGVDSTLKIQPAKLEDSAVYLCASSLPSGTGGGGYTFGSGTRLTVV.

The CDR3 DNA reads as TGTGCCACCAGTGATTTGGGGGGACAGGGGTCCTACAATGAGCAGTTCTTC. It encodes CATSDLGGQGSYNEQFF. The V call is TRBV24-1, the J call TRBJ2-1; 10 nucleotides match TRBD1. The V and J ends lost 0 bases and 1 base, in that order; junction bases with no gene match: 2. The germline V gene encodes CDR1 KGHDR and CDR2 SFDVKD. CDR3 length: 17 amino acids.

The CDR3 sequence: CASGLEGTSRDTQYF. DNA for the CDR3: TGTGCTAGTGGTTTGGAAGGGACTTCCCGAGATACGCAGTATTTT. This rearrangement joins TRBV12-5 to TRBJ2-3; D is possibly TRBD2 (6 bases). The CDR3 loop spans 15 amino acids. The ends were cut back, 1 base at V and 5 bases at J, with 13 bases in the middle. CDR1 is LGHNT and CDR2 is FRNRAP in the germline V gene.

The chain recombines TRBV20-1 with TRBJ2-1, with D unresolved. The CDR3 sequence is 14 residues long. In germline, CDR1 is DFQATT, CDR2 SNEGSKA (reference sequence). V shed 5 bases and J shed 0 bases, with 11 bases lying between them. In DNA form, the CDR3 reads TGCAGTGCTCAACGAGCCAACTCCTACAATGAGCAGTTCTTC. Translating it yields CSAQRANSYNEQFF.

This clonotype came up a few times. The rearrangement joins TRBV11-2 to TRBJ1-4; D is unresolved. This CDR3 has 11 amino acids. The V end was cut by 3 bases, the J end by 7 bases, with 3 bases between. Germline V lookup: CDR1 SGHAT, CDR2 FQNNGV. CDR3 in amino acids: CASSFGEKLFF. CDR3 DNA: TGTGCCAGCAGCTTCGGTGAAAAACTGTTTTTT.

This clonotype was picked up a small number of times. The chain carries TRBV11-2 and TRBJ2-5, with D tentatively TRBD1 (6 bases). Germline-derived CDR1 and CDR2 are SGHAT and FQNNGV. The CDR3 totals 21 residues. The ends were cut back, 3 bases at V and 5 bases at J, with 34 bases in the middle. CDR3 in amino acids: CASSFGTITNRAPGLGETQYF. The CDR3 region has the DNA TGTGCCAGCAGCTTCGGCACCATTACCAACAGGGCCCCGGGCTTAGGGGAGACCCAGTACTTC.

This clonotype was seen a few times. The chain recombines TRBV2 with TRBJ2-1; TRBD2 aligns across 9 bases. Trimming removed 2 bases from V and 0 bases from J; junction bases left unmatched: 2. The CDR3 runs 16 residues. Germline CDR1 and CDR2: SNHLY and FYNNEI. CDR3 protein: CASSESGGSSYNEQFF. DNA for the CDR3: TGTGCCAGCAGTGAAAGCGGGGGGAGCTCCTACAATGAGCAGTTCTTC. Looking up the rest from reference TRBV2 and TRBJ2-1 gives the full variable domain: EPEVTQTPSHQVTQMGQEVILRCVPISNHLYFYWYRQILGQKVEFLVSFYNNEISEKSEIFDDQFSVERPDGSNFTLKIRSTKLEDSAMYFCASSESGGSSYNEQFFGPGTRLTVL.